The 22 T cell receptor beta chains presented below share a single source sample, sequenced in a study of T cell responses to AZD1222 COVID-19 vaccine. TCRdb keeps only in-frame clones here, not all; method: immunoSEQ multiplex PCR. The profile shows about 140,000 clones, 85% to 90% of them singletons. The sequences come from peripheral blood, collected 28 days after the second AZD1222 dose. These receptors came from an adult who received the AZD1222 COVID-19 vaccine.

CDR3 protein: CASSSGGRPGEKLFF. DNA for the CDR3: TGCGCCAGCAGCTCTGGGGGGCGCCCCGGTGAAAAACTGTTTTTT. This chain joins TRBV5-1 and TRBJ1-4, with D maybe TRBD1 (6 bases). Trimming removed 3 bases at V and 7 bases at J, with 16 bases between. Germline V gene sequence: CDR1 SGHRS, CDR2 YFSETQ. The CDR3 is made up of 15 amino acids.

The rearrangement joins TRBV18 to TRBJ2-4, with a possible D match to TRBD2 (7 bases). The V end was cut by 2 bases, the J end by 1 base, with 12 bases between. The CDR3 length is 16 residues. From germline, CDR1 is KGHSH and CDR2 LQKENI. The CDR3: CASSPRGGVAKNIQYF. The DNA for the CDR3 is TGTGCCAGCTCACCAAGGGGGGGAGTCGCCAAAAACATTCAGTACTTC.

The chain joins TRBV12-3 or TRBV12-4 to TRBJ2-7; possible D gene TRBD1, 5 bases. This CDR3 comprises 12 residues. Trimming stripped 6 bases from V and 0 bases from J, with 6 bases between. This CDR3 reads CASRGASYEQYF. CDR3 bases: TGTGCCAGCAGAGGGGCCTCCTACGAGCAGTACTTC.

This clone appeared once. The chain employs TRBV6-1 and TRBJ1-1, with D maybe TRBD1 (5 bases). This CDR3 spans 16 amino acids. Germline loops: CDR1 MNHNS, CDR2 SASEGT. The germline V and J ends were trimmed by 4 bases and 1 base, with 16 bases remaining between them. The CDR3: CASSVGTRGSNTEAFF. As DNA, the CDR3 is TGTGCCAGCAGTGTCGGGACGAGGGGATCGAACACTGAAGCTTTCTTT.

CDR3 nucleotide sequence: TGTGCCACCAGCAAGAGCGGGGGAATGGACGAGCAGTACTTC. Its translation is CATSKSGGMDEQYF. The chain links TRBV15 to TRBJ2-7; 8 nucleotides agree with TRBD2. CDR1 is LNHNV, CDR2 YYDKDF, per germline (reference sequence). V trimming: 4 bases; J trimming: 5 bases; junction bases outside the gene matches: 7. This CDR3 is built from 14 residues.

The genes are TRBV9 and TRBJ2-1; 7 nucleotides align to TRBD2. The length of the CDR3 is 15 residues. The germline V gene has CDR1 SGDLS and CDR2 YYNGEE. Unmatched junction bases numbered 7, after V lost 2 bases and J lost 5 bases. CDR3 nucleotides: TGTGCCAGCAGCGTCCGACTAGCACCGAACAATGAGCAGTTCTTC. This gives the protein CASSVRLAPNNEQFF.

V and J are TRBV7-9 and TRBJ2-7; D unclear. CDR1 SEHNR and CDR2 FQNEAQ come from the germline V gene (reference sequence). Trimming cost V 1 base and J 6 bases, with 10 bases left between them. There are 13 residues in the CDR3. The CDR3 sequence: CASSLEWRREQYF. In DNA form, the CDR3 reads TGTGCCAGCAGCTTAGAGTGGCGTCGCGAGCAGTACTTC.

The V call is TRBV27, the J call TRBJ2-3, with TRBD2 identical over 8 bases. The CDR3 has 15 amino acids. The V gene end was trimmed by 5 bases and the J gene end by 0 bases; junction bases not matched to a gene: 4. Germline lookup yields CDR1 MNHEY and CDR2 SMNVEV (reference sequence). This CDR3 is CASSARLASTDTQYF. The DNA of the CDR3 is TGTGCCAGCAGTGCTCGACTAGCGAGCACAGATACGCAGTATTTT.

CDR3 sequence reads: CASSANSDDYEQYF. CDR3 coding DNA: TGTGCCAGCAGTGCAAACAGCGACGACTACGAGCAGTACTTC. The gene calls are TRBV2 and TRBJ2-7, with D unclear. CDR1 and CDR2 (germline): SNHLY, FYNNEI. Between the trimmed V and J ends, which lost 4 bases and 3 bases, there was a span of 13 bases. The CDR3 contains 14 residues. Full variable domain (rest looked up from reference TRBV2 and TRBJ2-7): EPEVTQTPSHQVTQMGQEVILRCVPISNHLYFYWYRQILGQKVEFLVSFYNNEISEKSEIFDDQFSVERPDGSNFTLKIRSTKLEDSAMYFCASSANSDDYEQYFGPGTRLTVT.

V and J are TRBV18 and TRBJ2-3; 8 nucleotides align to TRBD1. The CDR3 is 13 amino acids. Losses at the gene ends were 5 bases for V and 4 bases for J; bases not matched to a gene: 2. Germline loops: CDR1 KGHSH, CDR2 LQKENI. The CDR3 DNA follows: TGTGCCAGCTCATCGGACAGGGCAGATACGCAGTATTTT. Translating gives CASSSDRADTQYF.

As DNA, the CDR3 is TGCGCCAGCAGTGCCTCCGAGCGGAACACCGGGGAGCTGTTTTTT. Translated, it gives CASSASERNTGELFF. The chain couples TRBV10-1 to TRBJ2-2, with D unresolved. V gave up 4 bases and J gave up 1 base, with 10 bases separating them. Germline lookup yields CDR1 WNHNN and CDR2 SYGVQD (reference sequence). This CDR3 region has 15 residues.

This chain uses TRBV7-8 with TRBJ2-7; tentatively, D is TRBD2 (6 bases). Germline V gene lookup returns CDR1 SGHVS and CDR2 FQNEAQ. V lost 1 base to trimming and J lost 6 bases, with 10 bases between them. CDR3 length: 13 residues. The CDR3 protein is CASSLGQGGEQYF. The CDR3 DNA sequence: TGTGCCAGCAGCTTAGGTCAGGGAGGCGAGCAGTACTTC.

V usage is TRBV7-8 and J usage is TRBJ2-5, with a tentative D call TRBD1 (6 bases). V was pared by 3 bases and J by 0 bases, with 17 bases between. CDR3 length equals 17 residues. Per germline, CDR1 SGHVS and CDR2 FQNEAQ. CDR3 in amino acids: CASSLLGYTGNQETQYF. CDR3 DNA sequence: TGTGCCAGCAGCTTGCTGGGCTATACAGGGAACCAAGAGACCCAGTACTTC.

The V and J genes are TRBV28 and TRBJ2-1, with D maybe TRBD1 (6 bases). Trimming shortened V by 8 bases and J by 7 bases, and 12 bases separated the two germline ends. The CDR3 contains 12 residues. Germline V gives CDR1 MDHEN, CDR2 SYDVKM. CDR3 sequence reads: CASGGGSNEQFF. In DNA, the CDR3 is TGTGCCAGCGGGGGCGGGTCAAATGAGCAGTTCTTC. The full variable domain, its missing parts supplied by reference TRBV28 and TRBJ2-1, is DVKVTQSSRYLVKRTGEKVFLECVQDMDHENMFWYRQDPGLGLRLIYFSYDVKMKEKGDIPEGYSVSREKKERFSLILESASTNQTSMYLCASGGGSNEQFFGPGTRLTVL.

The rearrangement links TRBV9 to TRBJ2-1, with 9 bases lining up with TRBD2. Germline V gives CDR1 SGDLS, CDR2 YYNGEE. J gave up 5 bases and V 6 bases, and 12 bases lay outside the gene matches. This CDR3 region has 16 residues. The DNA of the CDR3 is TGTGCCAGCACCAGCCATAGCGGGGGCCTTAACAATGAGCAGTTCTTC. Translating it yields CASTSHSGGLNNEQFF.

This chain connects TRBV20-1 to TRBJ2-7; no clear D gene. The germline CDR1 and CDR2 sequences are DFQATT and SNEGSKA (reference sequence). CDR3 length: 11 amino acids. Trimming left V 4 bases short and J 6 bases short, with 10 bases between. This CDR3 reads CSAIVRPEQYF. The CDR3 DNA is TGCAGTGCTATTGTTCGTCCCGAGCAGTACTTC.

This chain's CDR3 is CAIRATNSPLHF. The DNA for the CDR3 is TGTGCCATCAGGGCCACTAATTCACCCCTCCACTTT. This chain connects TRBV10-3 to TRBJ1-6; D is ambiguous. The CDR3 has 12 amino acids. Looked up from germline, CDR1 is ENHRY and CDR2 is SYGVKD. V was pared by 6 bases and J by 6 bases, with 6 bases between.

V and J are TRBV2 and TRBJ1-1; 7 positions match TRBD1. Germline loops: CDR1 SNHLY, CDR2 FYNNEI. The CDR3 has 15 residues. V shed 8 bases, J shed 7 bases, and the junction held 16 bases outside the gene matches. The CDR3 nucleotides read TGTGCCAGCTCTATTGGGACAGCGTATCTCAATGAAGCTTTCTTT. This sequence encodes CASSIGTAYLNEAFF.

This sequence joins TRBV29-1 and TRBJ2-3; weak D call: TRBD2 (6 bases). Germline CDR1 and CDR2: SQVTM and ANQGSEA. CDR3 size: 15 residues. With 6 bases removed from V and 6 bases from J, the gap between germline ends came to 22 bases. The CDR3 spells CSVHLAGGRGDTQYF. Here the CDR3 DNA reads TGCAGCGTCCATCTGGCCGGAGGGAGAGGGGATACGCAGTATTTT.

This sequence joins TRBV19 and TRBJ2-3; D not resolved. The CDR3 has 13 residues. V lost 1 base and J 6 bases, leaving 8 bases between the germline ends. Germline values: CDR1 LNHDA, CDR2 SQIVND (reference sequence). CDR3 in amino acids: CASSIGGGDTQYF. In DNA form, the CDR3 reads TGTGCCAGTAGTATAGGTGGTGGGGATACGCAGTATTTT.

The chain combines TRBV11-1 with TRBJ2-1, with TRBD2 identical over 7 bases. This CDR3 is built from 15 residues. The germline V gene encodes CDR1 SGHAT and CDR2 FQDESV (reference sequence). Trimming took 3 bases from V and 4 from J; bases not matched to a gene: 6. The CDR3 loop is CASSFLLAEYNEQFF. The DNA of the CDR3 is TGTGCCAGCAGCTTTCTCCTAGCGGAGTACAATGAGCAGTTCTTC.

The CDR3 DNA sequence: TGTGCCAGTAGTACCATCGGGACTAGCAATCAGCCCCAGCATTTT. It is translated as CASSTIGTSNQPQHF. The chain carries TRBV19 and TRBJ1-5; D may be TRBD1 (5 bases). V dropped 4 bases and J dropped 0 bases, with 10 bases sitting between them. The CDR3 covers 15 residues. Germline V gene lookup returns CDR1 LNHDA and CDR2 SQIVND (reference sequence). Full variable domain (outside the CDR3, taken from reference TRBV19 and TRBJ1-5): DGGITQSPKYLFRKEGQNVTLSCEQNLNHDAMYWYRQDPGQGLRLIYYSQIVNDFQKGDIAEGYSVSREKKESFPLTVTSAQKNPTAFYLCASSTIGTSNQPQHFGDGTRLSIL.